This T cell receptor beta chain was sequenced in a study of a mutant IDH1 vaccine in newly diagnosed glioma. Study summary: Patients previously underwent radiotherapy, temozolomide, or both, and most underwent both. Overall study results and limits: Whatever changes occurred in top peripheral T cell clonotypes seemed unrelated to pseudoprogression. Vaccine-induced immune responses were detected in around 93% of patients.

The protocol was immunoSEQ multiplex PCR, while the TCRdb copy is restricted to in-frame clones and leaves out a portion. In the table there are about 35,000 clones, more than 70% of which are singletons. On this clone itself: The antigen is undetermined.

Noted time point: baseline, week 1 (first vaccination visit). Sample treatment: pre-vaccination baseline after standard-of-care therapy. V was trimmed by 5 bases and J by 2 bases, leaving 7 bases between them. The CDR3 runs to 13 residues. Germline V gene data show CDR1 as MNHNS and CDR2 as SASEGT. The rearrangement uses TRBV6-1 and TRBJ1-5, with D perhaps matching TRBD1 (6 bases). This clonotype was obtained from a man aged 50 or older with glioma. Some clones in this sample may be carry-over from other donors' samples. This material consisted of peripheral blood mononuclear cells (PBMCs), taken from a glioma patient treated with radiotherapy, temozolomide or both. The CDR3, as DNA: TGTGCCAGCAGTTGGACAGGCAATCAGCCCCAGCATTTT. This translates into CASSWTGNQPQHF.